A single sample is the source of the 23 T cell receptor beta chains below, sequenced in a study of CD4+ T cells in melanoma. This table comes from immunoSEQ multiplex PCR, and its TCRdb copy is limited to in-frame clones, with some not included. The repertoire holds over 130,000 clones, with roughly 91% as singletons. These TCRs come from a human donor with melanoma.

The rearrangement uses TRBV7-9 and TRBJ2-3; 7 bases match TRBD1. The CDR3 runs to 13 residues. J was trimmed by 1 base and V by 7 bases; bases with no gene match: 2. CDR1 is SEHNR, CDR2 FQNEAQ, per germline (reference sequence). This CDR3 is CASTQGGTDTQYF. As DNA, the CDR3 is TGTGCCAGCACCCAGGGGGGCACAGATACGCAGTATTTT.

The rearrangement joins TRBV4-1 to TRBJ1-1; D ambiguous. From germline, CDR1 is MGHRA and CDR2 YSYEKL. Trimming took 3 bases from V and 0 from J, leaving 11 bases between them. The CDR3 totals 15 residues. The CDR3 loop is CASSQGLVLNTEAFF. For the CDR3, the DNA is TGCGCCAGCAGCCAGGGTCTGGTGTTGAACACTGAAGCTTTCTTT.

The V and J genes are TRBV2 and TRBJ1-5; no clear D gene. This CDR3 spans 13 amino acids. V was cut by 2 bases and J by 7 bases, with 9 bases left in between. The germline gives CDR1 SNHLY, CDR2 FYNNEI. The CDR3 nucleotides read TGTGCCAGCAGTGAACGCGGAAAACAGCCCCAGCATTTT. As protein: CASSERGKQPQHF.

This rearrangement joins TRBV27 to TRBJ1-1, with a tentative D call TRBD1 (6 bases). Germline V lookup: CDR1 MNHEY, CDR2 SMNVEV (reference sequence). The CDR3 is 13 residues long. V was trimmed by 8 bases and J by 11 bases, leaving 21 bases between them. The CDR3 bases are TGTGCCAGCCTGACTCAGGTCGGGGGGCTTGCTTTCTTT. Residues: CASLTQVGGLAFF.

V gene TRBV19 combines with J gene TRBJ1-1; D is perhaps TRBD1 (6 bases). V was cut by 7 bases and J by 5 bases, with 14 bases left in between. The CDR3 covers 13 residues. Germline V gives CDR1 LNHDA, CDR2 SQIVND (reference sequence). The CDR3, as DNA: TGTGCCAGTAAAGTTAGGGGGTGGACTGAAGCTTTCTTT. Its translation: CASKVRGWTEAFF.

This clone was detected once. CDR3 nucleotides: TGTGCCAGCAGTCCGACAGGGCATAACTATGGCTACACCTTC. This codes for CASSPTGHNYGYTF. J is TRBJ1-2 and V is TRBV6-1; 7 bases agree with TRBD1. This CDR3 comprises 14 residues. Trimming at V came to 5 bases and at J to 1 base, leaving 4 bases not matched to a gene. Germline V lookup: CDR1 MNHNS, CDR2 SASEGT.

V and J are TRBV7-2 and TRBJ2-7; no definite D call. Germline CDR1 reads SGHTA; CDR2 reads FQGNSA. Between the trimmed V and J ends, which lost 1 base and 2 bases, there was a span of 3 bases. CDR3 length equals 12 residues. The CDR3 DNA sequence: TGTGCCAGCAGCTTAGAGACCTACGAGCAGTACTTC. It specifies CASSLETYEQYF.

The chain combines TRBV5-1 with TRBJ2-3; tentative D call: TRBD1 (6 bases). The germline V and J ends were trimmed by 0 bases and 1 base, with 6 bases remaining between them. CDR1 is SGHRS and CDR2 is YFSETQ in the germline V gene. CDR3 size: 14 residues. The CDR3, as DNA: TGCGCCAGCAGCTTGGACAGGGGCACAGATACGCAGTATTTT. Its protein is CASSLDRGTDTQYF.

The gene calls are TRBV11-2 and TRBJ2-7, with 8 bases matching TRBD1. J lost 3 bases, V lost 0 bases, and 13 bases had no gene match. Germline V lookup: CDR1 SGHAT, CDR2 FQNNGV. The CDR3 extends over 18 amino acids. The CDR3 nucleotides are TGTGCCAGCAGCTTAGATGCGCAAACAGGGGGTTTTGTCTACGAGCAGTACTTC. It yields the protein CASSLDAQTGGFVYEQYF.

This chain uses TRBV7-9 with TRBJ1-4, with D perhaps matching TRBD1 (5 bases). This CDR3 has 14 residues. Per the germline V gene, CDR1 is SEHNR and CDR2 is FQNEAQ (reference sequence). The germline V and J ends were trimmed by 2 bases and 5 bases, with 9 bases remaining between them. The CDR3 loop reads CASSLSGPNEKLFF. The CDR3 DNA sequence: TGTGCCAGCAGCTTATCGGGGCCCAATGAAAAACTGTTTTTT.

CDR3 in amino acids: CASSLGGAGGLQETQYF. The CDR3 bases are TGTGCCAGCAGCTTAGGAGGGGCAGGGGGCCTTCAAGAGACCCAGTACTTC. The J gene is TRBJ2-5, the V gene TRBV7-8; 8 positions agree with TRBD1. CDR3 length: 17 residues. The V segment lost 1 base and the J segment 2 bases; nucleotides outside the gene matches: 9. Germline V gene sequence: CDR1 SGHVS, CDR2 FQNEAQ.

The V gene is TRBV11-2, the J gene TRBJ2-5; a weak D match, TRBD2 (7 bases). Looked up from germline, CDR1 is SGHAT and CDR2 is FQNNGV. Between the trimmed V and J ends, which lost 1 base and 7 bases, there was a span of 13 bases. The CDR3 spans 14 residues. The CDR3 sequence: CASSLAGAGVTQYF. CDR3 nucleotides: TGTGCCAGCAGCTTAGCGGGGGCGGGAGTGACCCAGTACTTC. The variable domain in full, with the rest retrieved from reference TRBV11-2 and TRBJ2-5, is EAGVAQSPRYKIIEKRQSVAFWCNPISGHATLYWYQQILGQGPKLLIQFQNNGVVDDSQLPKDRFSAERLKGVDSTLKIQPAKLEDSAVYLCASSLAGAGVTQYFGPGTRLLVL.

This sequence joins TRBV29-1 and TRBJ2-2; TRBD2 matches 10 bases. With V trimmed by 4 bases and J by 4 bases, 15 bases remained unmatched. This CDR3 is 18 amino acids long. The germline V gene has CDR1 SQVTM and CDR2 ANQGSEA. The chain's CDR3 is CSVGPNAAGGPGTGELFF. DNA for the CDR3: TGCAGCGTTGGGCCGAACGCAGCGGGGGGGCCGGGCACCGGGGAGCTGTTTTTT.

The CDR3 loop reads CASSLGSGNQPQHF. Written as DNA, the CDR3 is TGTGCCAGCAGCTTAGGCTCGGGCAATCAGCCCCAGCATTTT. The chain links TRBV7-6 to TRBJ1-5; D is ambiguous. V lost 1 base to trimming and J lost 2 bases, with 6 bases between them. Germline CDR1 and CDR2: SGHVS and FNYEAQ. The CDR3 is 14 amino acids. The full variable domain, its missing parts supplied by reference TRBV7-6 and TRBJ1-5, is GAGVSQSPRYKVTKRGQDVALRCDPISGHVSLYWYRQALGQGPEFLTYFNYEAQQDKSGLPNDRFSAERPEGSISTLTIQRTEQRDSAMYRCASSLGSGNQPQHFGDGTRLSIL.

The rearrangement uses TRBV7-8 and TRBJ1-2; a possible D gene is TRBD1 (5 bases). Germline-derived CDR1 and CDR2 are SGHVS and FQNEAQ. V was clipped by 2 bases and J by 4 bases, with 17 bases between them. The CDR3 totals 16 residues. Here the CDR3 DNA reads TGTGCCAGCAGCTTAACTAGACTGACTGGGACCTATGGCTACACCTTC. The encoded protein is CASSLTRLTGTYGYTF.

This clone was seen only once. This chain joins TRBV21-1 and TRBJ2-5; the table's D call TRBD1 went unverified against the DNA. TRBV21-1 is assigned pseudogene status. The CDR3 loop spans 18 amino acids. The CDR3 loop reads CASSKEKGQGIYQETQYF. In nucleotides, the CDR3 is TGTGCCAGCAGCAAAGAAAAAGGACAGGGAATCTACCAAGAGACCCAGTACTTC.

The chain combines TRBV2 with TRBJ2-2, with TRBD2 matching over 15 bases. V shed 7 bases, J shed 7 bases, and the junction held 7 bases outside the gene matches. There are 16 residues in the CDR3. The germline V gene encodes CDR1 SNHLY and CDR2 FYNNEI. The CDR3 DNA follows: TGTGCCAGCATTGGACTAGCGGGGGGGCGCGGCGGGGAGCTGTTTTTT. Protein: CASIGLAGGRGGELFF.

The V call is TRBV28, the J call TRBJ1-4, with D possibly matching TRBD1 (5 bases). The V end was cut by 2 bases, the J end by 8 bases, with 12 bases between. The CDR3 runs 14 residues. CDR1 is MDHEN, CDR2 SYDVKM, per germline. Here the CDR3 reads CASSLRGLEEKLFF. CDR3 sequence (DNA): TGTGCCAGCAGTTTAAGGGGTCTAGAGGAAAAACTGTTTTTT. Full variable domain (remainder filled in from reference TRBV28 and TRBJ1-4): DVKVTQSSRYLVKRTGEKVFLECVQDMDHENMFWYRQDPGLGLRLIYFSYDVKMKEKGDIPEGYSVSREKKERFSLILESASTNQTSMYLCASSLRGLEEKLFFGSGTQLSVL.

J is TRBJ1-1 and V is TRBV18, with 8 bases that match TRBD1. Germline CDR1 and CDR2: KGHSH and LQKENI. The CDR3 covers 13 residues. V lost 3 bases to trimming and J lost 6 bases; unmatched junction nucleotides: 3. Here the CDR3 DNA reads TGTGCCAGCTCACCGGTACAGGGGGCTGAAGCTTTCTTT. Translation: CASSPVQGAEAFF.

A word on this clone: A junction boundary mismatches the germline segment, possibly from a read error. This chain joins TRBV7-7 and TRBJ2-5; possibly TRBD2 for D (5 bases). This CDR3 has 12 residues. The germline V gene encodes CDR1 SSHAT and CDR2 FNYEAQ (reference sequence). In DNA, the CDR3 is TGTGCTAGCAGCTCGGGGTGGGAGACCCAGTACTTC. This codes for CASSSGWETQYF.

The CDR3 here is CASSLGSGGRDTQYF. The CDR3 DNA is TGCGCCAGCAGCTTGGGAAGCGGGGGGCGTGATACGCAGTATTTT. The rearrangement joins TRBV5-1 to TRBJ2-3, with TRBD2 identical over 9 bases. V lost 0 bases and J lost 6; bases outside the gene matches: 5. From germline, CDR1 is SGHRS and CDR2 YFSETQ. The CDR3 is made up of 15 amino acids.

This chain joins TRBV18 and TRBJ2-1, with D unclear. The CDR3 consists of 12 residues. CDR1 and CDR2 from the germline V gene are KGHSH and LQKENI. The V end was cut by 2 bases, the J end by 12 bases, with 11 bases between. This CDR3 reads CASSPMTERQFF. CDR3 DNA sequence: TGTGCCAGCTCACCAATGACGGAGAGGCAGTTCTTC.

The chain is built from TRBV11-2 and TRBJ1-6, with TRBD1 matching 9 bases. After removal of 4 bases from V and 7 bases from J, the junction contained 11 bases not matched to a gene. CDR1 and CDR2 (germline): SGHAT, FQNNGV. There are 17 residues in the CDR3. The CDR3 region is CASSSTPNRGLNSPLHF. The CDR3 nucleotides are TGTGCCAGCAGCTCAACACCGAACAGGGGGCTCAATTCACCCCTCCACTTT.